The 15 T cell receptor beta chains in this list originate from one sample, sequenced in a study of OX40 agonist ivuxolimab in advanced cancers. Clones were read by immunoSEQ multiplex PCR, and TCRdb kept only the in-frame ones, dropping some. The repertoire has tens of thousands of clones, around 84% of them found once; the top ten carry roughly 20%. Sequencing was performed on CD4+ or CD8+ T cells sorted from blood, taken in a trial of the OX40 agonist ivuxolimab. The receptor source for this set is an adult with an advanced solid tumor such as melanoma, head and neck, liver or kidney cancer.

V and J are TRBV28 and TRBJ2-6; 12 bases are shared with TRBD1. Unmatched junction bases numbered 2, after V lost 3 bases and J lost 2 bases. Per germline, CDR1 MDHEN and CDR2 SYDVKM. The CDR3 has 17 amino acids. The DNA of the CDR3 is TGTGCCAGCAGTTTTCGGGACAGGGGGCCTGGGGCCAACGTCCTGACTTTC. The encoded protein is CASSFRDRGPGANVLTF.

The V and J genes are TRBV11-2 and TRBJ2-7; 8 bases are a match to TRBD1. The V and J ends lost 4 bases and 2 bases, in that order; junction bases with no gene match: 16. This CDR3 is built from 18 residues. CDR1 SGHAT and CDR2 FQNNGV come from the germline V gene. The CDR3, as DNA: TGTGCCAGCAGCTCCCCGGGACAGGCAGTACTATTAACCTACGAGCAGTACTTC. It codes for CASSSPGQAVLLTYEQYF.

The chain joins TRBV6-1 to TRBJ2-7; D ambiguous. The CDR3 covers 12 residues. V dropped 5 bases and J dropped 2 bases, with 7 bases sitting between them. The V gene's germline CDR1 is MNHNS and CDR2 SASEGT. In nucleotides, the CDR3 is TGTGCCAGCAGTCAGACGCCCTACGAGCAGTACTTC. This translates into CASSQTPYEQYF.

The chain uses TRBV7-8 and TRBJ2-6; D possibly corresponds to TRBD1 (6 bases). The CDR3 loop spans 17 amino acids. Looked up from germline, CDR1 is SGHVS and CDR2 is FQNEAQ. The V gene lost 7 bases and the J gene lost 0 bases, with 16 bases spanning the gap. The CDR3 bases are TGTGCCAGCATCATCCGGGACACCGTCTCTGGGGCCAACGTCCTGACTTTC. This gives the protein CASIIRDTVSGANVLTF.

The chain has TRBV11-2 and TRBJ2-7, with 7 bases lining up with TRBD2. With 1 base clipped from V and 7 bases from J, the junction kept 13 bases outside the gene matches. The CDR3 is 16 residues long. The germline V gene encodes CDR1 SGHAT and CDR2 FQNNGV. The CDR3 nucleotides are TGTGCCAGCAGCTTAGGGGACTACGGAGGGTCGTTGGAGCAGTACTTC. Translating gives CASSLGDYGGSLEQYF.

This chain uses TRBV11-2 with TRBJ1-2; the D gene is possibly TRBD1 (5 bases). This CDR3 has 16 residues. Trimming cost V 1 base and J 6 bases, with 18 bases left between them. Per germline, CDR1 SGHAT and CDR2 FQNNGV. The CDR3 DNA follows: TGTGCCAGCAGCTTAGCCCACGGCAGGGCGGTCGATGGCTACACCTTC. This codes for CASSLAHGRAVDGYTF.

This chain joins TRBV28 and TRBJ1-2, with 8 bases fitting TRBD1. Per the germline V gene, CDR1 is MDHEN and CDR2 is SYDVKM. V shed 3 bases, J shed 6 bases, and the junction held 6 bases outside the gene matches. The CDR3 contains 14 residues. This chain's CDR3 is CASSFRGRIDGYTF. For the CDR3, the DNA is TGTGCCAGCAGTTTCAGGGGGCGAATTGATGGCTACACCTTC.

The V call is TRBV7-2, the J call TRBJ2-3; D not certain. V dropped 5 bases and J dropped 2 bases, with 17 bases sitting between them. CDR1 is SGHTA, CDR2 FQGNSA, per germline. CDR3 size: 16 residues. CDR3 DNA sequence: TGTGCCAGCAGCCTAACGATGGTTCTTTCCACAGATACGCAGTATTTT. Translated: CASSLTMVLSTDTQYF.

The chain employs TRBV5-1 and TRBJ1-1; no firm D call. V dropped 1 base and J dropped 1 base, with 11 bases sitting between them. The CDR3 consists of 15 residues. The V gene's germline CDR1 is SGHRS and CDR2 YFSETQ. The CDR3 DNA is TGCGCCAGCAGCTTGTTAGCCCATCCGAACACTGAAGCTTTCTTT. Amino acids: CASSLLAHPNTEAFF.

The rearrangement uses TRBV25-1 and TRBJ2-3; TRBD2 is a possible D gene (6 bases). The CDR3 totals 13 residues. Trimming shortened V by 4 bases and J by 6 bases, and 11 bases separated the two germline ends. Germline loops: CDR1 MGHDK, CDR2 SYGVNS. The CDR3 nucleotides read TGTGCCAGCAGTGTGGGCGGGGCGGATACGCAGTATTTT. Translating gives CASSVGGADTQYF.

The J gene is TRBJ1-1, the V gene TRBV7-2, with D possibly being TRBD1 (6 bases). This CDR3 is 13 amino acids long. CDR1 is SGHTA and CDR2 is FQGNSA in the germline V gene. V lost 3 bases, J lost 5 bases, and 10 bases lay in between. The CDR3 DNA follows: TGTGCCAGCAGCTTCAACAGGGTTACTGAAGCTTTCTTT. This translates into CASSFNRVTEAFF.

This clone was counted many times. This chain connects TRBV9 to TRBJ2-2; D remains ambiguous. Germline lookup yields CDR1 SGDLS and CDR2 YYNGEE. The V and J ends lost 4 bases and 3 bases respectively, with 10 bases between them. The CDR3 covers 14 residues. Written as DNA, the CDR3 is TGTGCCAGCAGCTTCCGGGTCTACACCGGGGAGCTGTTTTTT. Translation gives CASSFRVYTGELFF.

The V and J genes are TRBV7-9 and TRBJ1-1; TRBD1 matches 11 bases. J gave up 4 bases and V 1 base, and 5 bases lay outside the gene matches. CDR3 length: 16 amino acids. Per germline, CDR1 SEHNR and CDR2 FQNEAQ (reference sequence). The CDR3 nucleotides read TGTGCCAGCAGCTTAGTGGGACAGGGGGTCGGCACTGAAGCTTTCTTT. Translating it yields CASSLVGQGVGTEAFF.

J is TRBJ2-3 and V is TRBV11-2; D unclear. The V gene's germline CDR1 is SGHAT and CDR2 FQNNGV. CDR3 size: 16 residues. Trimming stripped 3 bases from V and 0 bases from J, with 13 bases between. CDR3: CASSLYGFSSTDTQYF. In nucleotides, the CDR3 is TGTGCCAGCAGCTTGTATGGATTCTCTAGCACAGATACGCAGTATTTT.

The chain carries TRBV28 and TRBJ1-1; D not certain. CDR1 is MDHEN and CDR2 is SYDVKM in the germline V gene. V lost 2 bases and J 0 bases, leaving 10 bases between the germline ends. CDR3 length: 15 amino acids. The CDR3: CASSLSEIMNTEAFF. The CDR3 nucleotides read TGTGCCAGCAGTTTAAGTGAAATCATGAACACTGAAGCTTTCTTT.